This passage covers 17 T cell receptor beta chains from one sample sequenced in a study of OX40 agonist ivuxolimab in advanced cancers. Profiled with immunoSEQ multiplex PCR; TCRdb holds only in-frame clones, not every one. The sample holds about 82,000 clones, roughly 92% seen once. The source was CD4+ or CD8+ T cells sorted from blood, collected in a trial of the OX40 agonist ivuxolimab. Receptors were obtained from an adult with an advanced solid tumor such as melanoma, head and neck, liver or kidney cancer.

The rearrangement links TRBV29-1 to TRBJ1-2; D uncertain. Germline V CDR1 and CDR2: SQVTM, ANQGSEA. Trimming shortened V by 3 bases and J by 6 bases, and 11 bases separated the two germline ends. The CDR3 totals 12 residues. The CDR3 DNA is TGCAGCGTTGATCCAGCGAGTGATGGCTACACCTTC. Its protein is CSVDPASDGYTF.

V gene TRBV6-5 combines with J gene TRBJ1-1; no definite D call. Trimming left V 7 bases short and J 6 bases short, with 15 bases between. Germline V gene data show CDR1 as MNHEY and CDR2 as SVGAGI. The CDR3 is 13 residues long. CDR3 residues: CASTSPGLPEAFF. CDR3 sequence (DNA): TGTGCCAGCACCTCACCGGGGTTACCTGAAGCTTTCTTT.

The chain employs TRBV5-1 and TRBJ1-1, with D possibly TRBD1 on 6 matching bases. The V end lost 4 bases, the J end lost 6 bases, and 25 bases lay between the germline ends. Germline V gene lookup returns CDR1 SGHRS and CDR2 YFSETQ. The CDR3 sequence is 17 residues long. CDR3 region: CASSDNERQQGRAEAFF. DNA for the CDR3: TGCGCCAGCAGCGACAATGAACGACAACAGGGAAGGGCTGAAGCTTTCTTT.

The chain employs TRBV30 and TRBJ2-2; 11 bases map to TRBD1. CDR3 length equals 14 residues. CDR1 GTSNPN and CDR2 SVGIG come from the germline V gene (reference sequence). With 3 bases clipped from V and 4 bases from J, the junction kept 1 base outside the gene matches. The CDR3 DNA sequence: TGTGCCTGGAGAGGGACAGGGGGCACCGGGGAGCTGTTTTTT. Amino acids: CAWRGTGGTGELFF.

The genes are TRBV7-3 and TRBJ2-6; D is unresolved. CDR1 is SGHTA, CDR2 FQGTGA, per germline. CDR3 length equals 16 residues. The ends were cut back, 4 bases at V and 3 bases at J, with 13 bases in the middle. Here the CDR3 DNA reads TGTGCCAGCAGCTCCGTGCCCATGGGTGGGGCCAACGTCCTGACTTTC. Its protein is CASSSVPMGGANVLTF.

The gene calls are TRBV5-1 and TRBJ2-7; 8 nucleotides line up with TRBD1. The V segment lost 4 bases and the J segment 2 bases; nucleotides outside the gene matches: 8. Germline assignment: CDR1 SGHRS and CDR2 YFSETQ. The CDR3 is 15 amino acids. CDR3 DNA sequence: TGCGCCAGCAGCCCGGACAGGGAGAATACCTACGAGCAGTACTTC. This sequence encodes CASSPDRENTYEQYF.

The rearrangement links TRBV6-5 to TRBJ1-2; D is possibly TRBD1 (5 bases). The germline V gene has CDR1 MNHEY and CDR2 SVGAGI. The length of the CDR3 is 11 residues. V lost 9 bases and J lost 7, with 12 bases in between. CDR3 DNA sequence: TGTGCCAGGGGGGGGAGCGGTGGCTACACCTTC. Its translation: CARGGSGGYTF.

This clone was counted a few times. The CDR3 nucleotides are TGCAGCGTCCGAACAGGGGTTAGCACTGAAGCTTTCTTT. Protein product: CSVRTGVSTEAFF. This chain links TRBV29-1 with TRBJ1-1; 7 bases are shared with TRBD1. This CDR3 comprises 13 residues. Trimming removed 6 bases from V and 4 bases from J; junction bases left unmatched: 8. Germline V gene sequence: CDR1 SQVTM, CDR2 ANQGSEA.

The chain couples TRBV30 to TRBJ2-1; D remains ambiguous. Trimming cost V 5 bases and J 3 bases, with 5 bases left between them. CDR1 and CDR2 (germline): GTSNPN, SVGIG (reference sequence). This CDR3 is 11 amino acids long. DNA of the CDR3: TGTGCCTGGGGCAACTACAATGAGCAGTTCTTC. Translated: CAWGNYNEQFF.

The CDR3, as DNA: TGTGCCAGTAGTATAGGTACAGGGGAGGCCTATGGCTACACCTTC. Translation gives CASSIGTGEAYGYTF. The chain uses TRBV19 and TRBJ1-2; 7 nucleotides align to TRBD1. Germline-derived CDR1 and CDR2 are LNHDA and SQIVND (reference sequence). The CDR3 is 15 residues long. V lost 1 base and J lost 4; bases outside the gene matches: 6. Full variable domain (missing parts from reference TRBV19 and TRBJ1-2): DGGITQSPKYLFRKEGQNVTLSCEQNLNHDAMYWYRQDPGQGLRLIYYSQIVNDFQKGDIAEGYSVSREKKESFPLTVTSAQKNPTAFYLCASSIGTGEAYGYTFGSGTRLTVV.

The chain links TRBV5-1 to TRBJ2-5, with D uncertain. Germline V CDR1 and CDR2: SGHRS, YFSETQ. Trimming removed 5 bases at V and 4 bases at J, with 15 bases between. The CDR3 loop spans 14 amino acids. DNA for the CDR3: TGCGCCAGCAGTCTCAACCCAAAGGGAGAGACCCAGTACTTC. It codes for CASSLNPKGETQYF.

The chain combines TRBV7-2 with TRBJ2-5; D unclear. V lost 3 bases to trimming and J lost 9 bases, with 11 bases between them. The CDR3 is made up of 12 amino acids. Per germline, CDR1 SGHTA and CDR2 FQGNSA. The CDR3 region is CASSFNPGAQYF. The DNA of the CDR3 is TGTGCCAGCAGCTTTAACCCTGGGGCCCAGTACTTC.

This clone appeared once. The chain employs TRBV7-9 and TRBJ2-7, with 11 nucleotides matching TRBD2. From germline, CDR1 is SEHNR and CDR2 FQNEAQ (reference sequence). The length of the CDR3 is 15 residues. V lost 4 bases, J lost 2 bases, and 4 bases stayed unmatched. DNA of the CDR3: TGTGCCAGCAGCTGGACTAGCGGGTTGCCCTACGAGCAGTACTTC. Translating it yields CASSWTSGLPYEQYF.

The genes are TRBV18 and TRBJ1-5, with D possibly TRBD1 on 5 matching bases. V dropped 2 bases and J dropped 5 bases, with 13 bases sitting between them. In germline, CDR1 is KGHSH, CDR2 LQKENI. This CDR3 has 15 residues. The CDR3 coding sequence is TGTGCCAGCTCACCAAGTAGCAGGGCGGATCAGCCCCAGCATTTT. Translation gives CASSPSSRADQPQHF.

The CDR3 spells CASSPVRAGANVLTF. The CDR3 bases are TGTGCCAGCAGCCCGGTTCGGGCTGGGGCCAACGTCCTGACTTTC. The chain carries TRBV5-4 and TRBJ2-6; D unclear. Germline values: CDR1 SGHNT, CDR2 YYREEE (reference sequence). This CDR3 contains 15 residues. The V end was cut by 4 bases, the J end by 2 bases, with 10 bases between. The complete variable domain, with remaining parts taken from reference TRBV5-4 and TRBJ2-6, reads ETGVTQSPTHLIKTRGQQVTLRCSSQSGHNTVSWYQQALGQGPQFIFQYYREEENGRGNFPPRFSGLQFPNYSSELNVNALELDDSALYLCASSPVRAGANVLTFGAGSRLTVL.

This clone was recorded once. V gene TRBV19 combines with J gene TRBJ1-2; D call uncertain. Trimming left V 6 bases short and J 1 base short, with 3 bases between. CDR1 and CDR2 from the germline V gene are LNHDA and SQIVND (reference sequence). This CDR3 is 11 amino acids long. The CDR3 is CASRNNYGYTF. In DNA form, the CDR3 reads TGTGCCAGTAGAAATAACTATGGCTACACCTTC. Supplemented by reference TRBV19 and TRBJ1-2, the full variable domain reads DGGITQSPKYLFRKEGQNVTLSCEQNLNHDAMYWYRQDPGQGLRLIYYSQIVNDFQKGDIAEGYSVSREKKESFPLTVTSAQKNPTAFYLCASRNNYGYTFGSGTRLTVV.

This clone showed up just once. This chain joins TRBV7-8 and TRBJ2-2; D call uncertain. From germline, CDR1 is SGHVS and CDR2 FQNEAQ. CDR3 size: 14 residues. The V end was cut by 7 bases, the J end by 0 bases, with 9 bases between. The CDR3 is CASTSFANTGELFF. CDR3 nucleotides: TGTGCCAGCACCTCATTTGCGAACACCGGGGAGCTGTTTTTT.